This TCR beta chain was captured in a study of shared clonotypes between healthy human individuals. At the level of the study: Serving as donors were a couple of women and a few men, whose ages spanned 18 to 49.

Researchers ran the assay at a deep level. Assay: immunoSEQ multiplex PCR; the TCRdb copy retains only in-frame clones and omits some. The table lists approximately 640,000 clones, less than 95% of them singletons, with 34% in the top ten. Germline V gene data show CDR1 as MNHEY and CDR2 as SMNVEV (reference sequence). Trimming took 5 bases from V and 2 from J, leaving 17 bases between them. The CDR3 loop spans 16 amino acids. The V call is TRBV27, the J call TRBJ2-3; perhaps TRBD1 as D (6 bases). The clonotype was recovered from a man between 18 and 29 years old in good health. Some clones in this sample may be carry-over from other donors' samples. Specimen: memory CD8+ T cells from PBMCs. Described subset: CD45RO+ cells pooled with CCR7-negative TemRA cells. The CDR3 nucleotides read TGTGCCAGCAGTCCGAACAGGGACCCCTCCACAGATACGCAGTATTTT. Its translation is CASSPNRDPSTDTQYF.